This T cell receptor beta chain derives from a study of CD8+CD57+ T cells in acquired aplastic anemia. The wider study: Isolated CD4+ and CD8+ cells, once sorted, yielded DNA averaging roughly 3 ug.

TCR beta VDJ and CDR3 profiling used genomic DNA as template. TCRdb called the reads again in MiXCR, with one record for every CDR3 protein. The sample lists approximately 190,000 distinct CDR3 sequences, nearly 50% occurring once. By flow cytometry, patients selected for sequencing had shown an expansion of CD8+CD57+ cells. Severe acquired aplastic anemia affected all patients. This clonotype was observed once. Antigen: not known. General study findings and limits: Researchers report that fewer than 35 CD8+ CDR3 sequences appeared in both patients and controls. In CD8+ cells, Simpson's diversity showed no significant difference between patients and controls.

The sequencing input was sorted CD4+, CD8+, or CD8+CD57+ T cells (not recorded which) from PBMCs. This receptor was identified in a human donor with aplastic anemia.

Written as DNA, the CDR3 is TGTGCCAGCAGTGAACAGGGACAGATTGGCTACACCTTC. It is translated as CASSEQGQIGYTF. V and J are TRBV6-1 and TRBJ1-2; TRBD1 matches at 7 bases. This CDR3 has 13 residues. Trimming at V came to 2 bases and at J to 7 bases, leaving 4 bases not matched to a gene. In germline, CDR1 is MNHNS, CDR2 SASEGT.